This T cell receptor (beta chain) was recorded in a study of OX40 agonist ivuxolimab in advanced cancers. Overall study: The group had a mean age of roughly 56 years, ranged from about 20 to 79, and was approximately 81% male. Three patients responded partially, comprising one with hepatocellular carcinoma and two with cutaneous melanoma. Regarding the study as a whole: Clonal expansion from baseline to week 6 occurred in both CD4+ and CD8+ T cells. On average, CD8+ T cells showed a greater number of expanded clones than CD4+.

Only in-frame clones appear in the TCRdb table, and some are missing; sequencing was by immunoSEQ multiplex PCR. The sample comprises under 200,000 clones, approximately 94% of which are singletons, and approximately 0.32% rests with the top ten. Worth noting for this clone: Its antigen is still unknown.

The CDR3 consists of 15 residues. V trimming: 7 bases; J trimming: 0 bases; junction bases outside the gene matches: 8. Germline assignment: CDR1 SGDLS and CDR2 YYNGEE. The TCR sequence derives from an adult with an advanced solid tumor such as melanoma, head and neck, liver or kidney cancer. V usage is TRBV9 and J usage is TRBJ1-1; 8 bases agree with TRBD1. The material was CD4+ or CD8+ T cells sorted from blood, obtained in a trial of the OX40 agonist ivuxolimab. The CDR3 sequence is CASGRQGSMNTEAFF. The CDR3 DNA is TGTGCCAGCGGCCGACAGGGGAGTATGAACACTGAAGCTTTCTTT.